The clone carrying this T cell receptor beta chain was observed a few times. This entry comes from a study of control samples from healthy donors and cancer patients. This table comes from immunoSEQ multiplex PCR, and its TCRdb copy is limited to in-frame clones, with some not included. The sample carries 130,000 to 150,000 clones, around 90% recorded once. This CDR3 is 18 amino acids long. V lost 8 bases to trimming and J lost 1 base, with 28 bases between them. The chain uses TRBV5-3 and TRBJ2-7; D gene ambiguous. TRBV5-3 is labeled an ORF, and its function is uncertain. This clonotype was sampled from a young man in good health. Input material: blood. The chain's CDR3 is CASEKRVQTYSDSYEQYF. CDR3 sequence (DNA): TGTGCCAGCGAAAAACGTGTACAGACCTACTCCGATTCCTACGAGCAGTACTTC.